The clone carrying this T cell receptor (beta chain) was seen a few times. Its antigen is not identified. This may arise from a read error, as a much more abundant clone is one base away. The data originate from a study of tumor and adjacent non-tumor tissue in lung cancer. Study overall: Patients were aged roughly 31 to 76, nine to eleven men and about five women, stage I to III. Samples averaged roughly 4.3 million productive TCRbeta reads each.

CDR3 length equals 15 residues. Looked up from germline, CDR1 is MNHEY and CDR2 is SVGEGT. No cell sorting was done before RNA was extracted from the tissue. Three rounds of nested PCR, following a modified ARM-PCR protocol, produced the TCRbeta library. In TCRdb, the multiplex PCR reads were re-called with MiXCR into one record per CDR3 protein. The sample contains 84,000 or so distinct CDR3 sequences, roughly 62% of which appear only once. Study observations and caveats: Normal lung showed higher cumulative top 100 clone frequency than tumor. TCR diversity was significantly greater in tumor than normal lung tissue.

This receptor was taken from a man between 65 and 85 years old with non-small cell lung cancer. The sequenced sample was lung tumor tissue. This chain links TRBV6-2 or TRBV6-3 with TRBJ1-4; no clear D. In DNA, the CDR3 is TGTACCAGCAGCAAGGATGGGAAGCTAAATGAAAAACTGTTTTTT. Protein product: CTSSKDGKLNEKLFF.